This TCR beta chain was captured in a study of T-cell reconstitution after alpha-beta-depleted transplantation in children. Regarding the study as a whole: Roughly two months post-transplant, alpha-beta T cells reportedly originated from several hundred graft clones that had expanded. Once a year had passed after transplant, T-cell counts and diversity came mostly from newly produced T cells.

This clonotype was seen only a few times. Its specificity is not known. Library preparation (for TCRbeta) was performed with unique molecular identifiers. One entry per CDR3 protein, called by TCRdb with MiXCR from the PCR reads. The repertoire has over 120,000 distinct CDR3 sequences, around 8.5% of them found once; the top ten carry 15% to 20%. Trimming left V 5 bases short and J 5 bases short, with 17 bases between. Germline assignment: CDR1 SGHKS and CDR2 YYEKEE (reference sequence). The CDR3 length is 15 residues. V usage is TRBV5-5 and J usage is TRBJ2-1, with no clear D. The sample was PBMCs, mostly from graft donor cells, taken 180 days after TCRalphabeta/CD19-depleted stem cell transplant. The receptor's source is a female patient aged 2-15 years who had a stem cell transplant for congenital amegakaryocytic thrombocytopenia, so the T cells may come from the graft donor. The CDR3 nucleotides read TGTGCCAGCAGTTTCTTGGTAGTCTCTAACAATGAGCAGTTCTTC. Protein product: CASSFLVVSNNEQFF.